These T cell receptor beta chains were read from a single sample in a study of CD8+ T cells in alopecia areata. Clones were sequenced by immunoSEQ multiplex PCR, and TCRdb holds only the in-frame ones, with some missing. The data contain 200,000 or so clones, 58% of them singletons. The sequencing here drew on CD4+ T cells sorted from blood, taken at week 24, from a patient treated with tofacitinib. The receptors shown here come from a human donor with alopecia areata. CDR3s include the opening cysteine and the closing phenylalanine or tryptophan. The D gene is left open where the match is weak. A row's size may be missing; if present it is once, few, many or a size class.

>TRBV9|-|-|TRBJ2-5
TGTGCCAGCAGCGTAGATTTCGAAGAGACCCAGTACTTC
CASSVDFEETQYF
>TRBV6-6|-|TRBD2|TRBJ2-7
TGTGCCAGCAGGCGGACTAGCGGTATCTACGAGCAGTACTTC
CASRRTSGIYEQYF
>TRBV6-5|-|TRBD1|TRBJ2-2
TGTGCCAGCAGTTACAAGTGGACAGGAAACACCGGGGAGCTGTTTTTT
CASSYKWTGNTGELFF
>TRBV4-2|-|-|TRBJ2-7
TGTGCCAGCAGCCAAGAGATGAACAGAGCCTACGAGCAGTACTTC
CASSQEMNRAYEQYF
>TRBV7-2|few|TRBD1|TRBJ2-5
TGTGCCAGCAGCTTACTGGGCTACAGGGGCCAAGAGACCCAGTACTTC
CASSLLGYRGQETQYF
>TRBV7-2|-|-|TRBJ1-2
TGTGCCAGCAGCTTAGCGAGCACAGGCCGGTCGGGGTACTATGGCTACACCTTC
CASSLASTGRSGYYGYTF
>TRBV30|-|TRBD2|TRBJ2-2
TGTGCCTGGAGTGGACTAGCGGGAGACGGGGAGCTGTTTTTT
CAWSGLAGDGELFF
>TRBV5-1|-|TRBD1|TRBJ2-5
TGCGCCAGCAGCGCTAGACAGGGGGAGGAGACCCAGTACTTC
CASSARQGEETQYF
>TRBV5-1|-|-|TRBJ2-3
TGCGCCAGCAGCCCGGAGGCGGGGTGGCGAGGCACAGATACGCAGTATTTT
CASSPEAGWRGTDTQYF
>TRBV28|-|-|TRBJ1-2
TGTGCCATACAGGGTGTGATCTATGGCTACACCTTC
CAIQGVIYGYTF
>TRBV13|few|TRBD1|TRBJ2-1
TGTGCCAGCAGCTTAGCCAGCCTCCCCGGGACAGGCCTTTACAATGAGCAGTTCTTC
CASSLASLPGTGLYNEQFF
>TRBV5-1|-|-|TRBJ1-2
TGCGCCAGCAGCTTGGACAGGCAAATTAACTATGGCTACACCTTC
CASSLDRQINYGYTF
>TRBV18|-|-|TRBJ1-4
TGTGCCAGCTCACCGGGGGCAACTAATGAAAAACTGTTTTTT
CASSPGATNEKLFF
>TRBV7-6|-|TRBD2|TRBJ2-1
TGTGCCAGCAGCTTTATCACTATGACTAGCGGAAAAGAGCAGTTCTTC
CASSFITMTSGKEQFF
>TRBV6-5|-|TRBD1|TRBJ1-1
TGTGCCAGCACCGCCTGGGACAGGAAGAACACTGAAGCTTTCTTT
CASTAWDRKNTEAFF
>TRBV7-2|-|-|TRBJ2-7
TGTGCCAGCAGCTTTTGGACGCTTAGCGGCTCCTACGAGCAGTACTTC
CASSFWTLSGSYEQYF
>TRBV5-5|-|-|TRBJ2-4
TGTGCCAGCAGCATATTAGCCAGGATTACCAAAAACATTCAGTACTTC
CASSILARITKNIQYF
>TRBV5-1|-|-|TRBJ2-7
TGCGCCAGCAGCTCGAGGAGGGACCCTTACGAGCAGTACTTC
CASSSRRDPYEQYF
>TRBV18|few|-|TRBJ2-5
TGTGCCAGCTCACCAGATGGTGGGGAGACCCAGTACTTC
CASSPDGGETQYF
>TRBV7-2|-|-|TRBJ1-5
TGTGCCAGCAGCTTAGTACGAAACCGGCCCCAGCATTTT
CASSLVRNRPQHF